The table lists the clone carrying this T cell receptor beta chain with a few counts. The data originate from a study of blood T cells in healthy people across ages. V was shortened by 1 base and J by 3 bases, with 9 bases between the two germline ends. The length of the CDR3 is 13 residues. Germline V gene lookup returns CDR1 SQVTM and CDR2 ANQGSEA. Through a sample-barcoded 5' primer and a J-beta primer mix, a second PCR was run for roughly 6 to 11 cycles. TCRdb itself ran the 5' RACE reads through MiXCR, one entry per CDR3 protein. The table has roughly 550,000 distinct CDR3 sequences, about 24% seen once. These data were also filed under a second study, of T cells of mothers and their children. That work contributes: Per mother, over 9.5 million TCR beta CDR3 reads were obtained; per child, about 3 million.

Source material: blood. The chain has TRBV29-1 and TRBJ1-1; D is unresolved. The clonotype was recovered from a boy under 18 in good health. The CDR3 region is CSVEGRVYTEAFF. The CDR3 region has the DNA TGCAGCGTTGAAGGCAGAGTGTACACTGAAGCTTTCTTT.